This is a list of T cell receptor beta chains from one sample in a study of CD8+CD57+ T cells in acquired aplastic anemia. One entry per CDR3 protein results from TCRdb running MiXCR on the reads. There are 310,000 or so distinct CDR3 sequences in the sample; approximately 60% occur only once, and 1% to 1.5% lies in the top ten. Specimen: sorted CD4+, CD8+, or CD8+CD57+ T cells (not recorded which) from PBMCs. Receptor source: a human donor with aplastic anemia. Each CDR3 is given with its conserved first and last residue. Each record gives: clone size, V gene, J gene, D gene, CDR3 protein, CDR3 DNA. The D gene is left open where the match is weak. Only some rows state a clone size, as once, few, many or a class for expanded clones.

>-|TRBV20-1|TRBJ2-2|-
CSAPIFPNGELFF
TGCAGTGCCCCCATCTTCCCAAACGGGGAGCTGTTTTTT
>-|TRBV21-1|TRBJ2-5|-
CASSKRQGSQETQYF
TGTGCCAGCAGCAAACGACAGGGCTCCCAAGAGACCCAGTACTTC
>many|TRBV9|TRBJ2-1|-
CASSVVGDLYNEQFF
TGTGCCAGCAGCGTAGTAGGAGACTTGTACAATGAGCAGTTCTTC
>few|TRBV19|TRBJ1-6|-
CASSIVGVNSPLHF
TGTGCCAGTAGTATAGTCGGAGTCAACTCACCCCTCCACTTT
>few|TRBV7-9|TRBJ2-5|-
CASSLGLSGTQYF
TGTGCCAGCAGCTTAGGCCTCTCAGGGACCCAGTACTTC
>-|TRBV19|TRBJ1-5|-
CASSSRRLGREPQHF
TGTGCCAGTAGTTCGCGCAGACTAGGGCGGGAGCCCCAGCATTTT
>many|TRBV5-8|TRBJ1-6|TRBD1
CASSSDRDRGRNSPLHF
TGTGCCAGCAGCTCTGACCGGGACAGGGGGCGTAATTCACCCCTCCACTTT
>few|TRBV7-9|TRBJ1-6|TRBD1
CASSPGQGQGYNSPLHF
TGTGCCAGCAGCCCCGGACAGGGGCAAGGATATAATTCACCCCTCCACTTT
>-|TRBV5-1|TRBJ1-5|TRBD1
CASSSAGQGVEHF
TGCGCCAGCAGCTCCGCGGGACAGGGGGTCGAGCATTTT
>-|TRBV20-1|TRBJ2-5|TRBD1
CSARGDRGETQYF
TGCAGTGCTAGGGGGGACAGGGGTGAGACCCAGTACTTC
>-|TRBV10-2|TRBJ2-7|TRBD2
CASSECRTSGTYEQYF
TGCGCCAGCAGTGAGTGTCGGACTAGCGGGACCTACGAGCAGTACTTC
>-|TRBV20-1|TRBJ2-5|TRBD1
CSARGGGTGDQETQYF
TGCAGTGCTAGAGGCGGGGGGACAGGGGACCAAGAGACCCAGTACTTC